Sequencing of this T cell receptor beta chain was carried out in a study of T cells in Graves' hyperthyroidism and ophthalmopathy. The study, taken as a whole, reports: Expanded thyroid clonotypes (above 0.001) were mostly also found in blood. A model built on 13 V-J features separated ophthalmopathy from stable hyperthyroidism.

To note about this clonotype: The antigen remains undetermined.

Diagnostic assessment was based on clinical symptoms, serum thyroxine and TRAb, thyroid ultrasound and orbital computed tomography. The ends were cut back, 4 bases at V and 0 bases at J, with 9 bases in the middle. The CDR3 has 15 amino acids. Germline CDR1 and CDR2: MNHNS and SASEGT. Using RNA transcripts as the source, TCR beta CDR3 regions were amplified. When the TCR CDR3 underwent first-round RT-PCR, the HTBI primer set was used. TCRdb re-called the multiplex PCR reads through MiXCR, storing one row per CDR3 protein. Of about 700,000 distinct CDR3 sequences listed, about 45% are singletons. This TCR was recovered from an adult man with Graves' disease, either hyperthyroidism or ophthalmopathy (not recorded which). The chain is built from TRBV6-1 and TRBJ1-4; D not resolved. The sequencing sample was made of peripheral blood or thyroid tissue (not recorded which). The CDR3 loop reads CASSATFATNEKLFF. CDR3 nucleotide sequence: TGTGCCAGCAGTGCGACGTTTGCAACTAATGAAAAACTGTTTTTT.